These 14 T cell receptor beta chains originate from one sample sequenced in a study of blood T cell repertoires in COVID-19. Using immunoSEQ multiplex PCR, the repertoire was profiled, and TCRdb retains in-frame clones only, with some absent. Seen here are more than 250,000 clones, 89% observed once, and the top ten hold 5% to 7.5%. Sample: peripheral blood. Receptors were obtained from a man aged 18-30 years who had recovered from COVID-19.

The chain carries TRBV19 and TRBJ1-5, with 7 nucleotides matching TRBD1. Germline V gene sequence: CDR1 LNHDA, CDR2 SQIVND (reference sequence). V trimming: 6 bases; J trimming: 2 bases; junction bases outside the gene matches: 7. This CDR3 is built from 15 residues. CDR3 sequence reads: CASRGTAWGNQPQHF. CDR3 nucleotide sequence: TGTGCCAGTAGGGGGACAGCATGGGGCAATCAGCCCCAGCATTTT.

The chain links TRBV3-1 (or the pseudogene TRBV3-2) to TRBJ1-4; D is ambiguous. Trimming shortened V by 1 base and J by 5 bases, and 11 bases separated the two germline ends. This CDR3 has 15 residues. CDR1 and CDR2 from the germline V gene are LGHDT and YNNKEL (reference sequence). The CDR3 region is CASSQVRRENEKLFF. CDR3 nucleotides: TGTGCCAGCAGCCAAGTCCGCCGGGAGAATGAAAAACTGTTTTTT.

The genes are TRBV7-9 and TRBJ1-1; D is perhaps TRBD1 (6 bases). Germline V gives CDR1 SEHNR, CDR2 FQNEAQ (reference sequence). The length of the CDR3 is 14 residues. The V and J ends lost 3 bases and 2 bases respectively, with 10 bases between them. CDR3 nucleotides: TGTGCCAGCAGCTTCGGACAGTCAAACACTGAAGCTTTCTTT. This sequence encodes CASSFGQSNTEAFF. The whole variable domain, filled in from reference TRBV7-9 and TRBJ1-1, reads DTGVSQNPRHKITKRGQNVTFRCDPISEHNRLYWYRQTLGQGPEFLTYFQNEAQLEKSRLLSDRFSAERPKGSFSTLEIQRTEQGDSAMYLCASSFGQSNTEAFFGQGTRLTVV.

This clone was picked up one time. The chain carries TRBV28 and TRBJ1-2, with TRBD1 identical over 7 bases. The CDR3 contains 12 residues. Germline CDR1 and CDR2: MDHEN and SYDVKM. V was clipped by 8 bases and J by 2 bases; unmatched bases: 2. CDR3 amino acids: CASSTGNYGYTF. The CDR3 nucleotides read TGTGCCAGCTCGACAGGGAACTATGGCTACACCTTC.

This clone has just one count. Here the CDR3 reads CASSQVLGAGRREAFF. In nucleotides, the CDR3 is TGCGCCAGCAGCCAAGTATTGGGTGCGGGCAGAAGAGAAGCTTTCTTT. The chain is built from TRBV4-1 and TRBJ1-1, with D uncertain. Per germline, CDR1 MGHRA and CDR2 YSYEKL. The V and J ends lost 1 base and 8 bases respectively, with 20 bases between them. The CDR3 is made up of 16 amino acids.

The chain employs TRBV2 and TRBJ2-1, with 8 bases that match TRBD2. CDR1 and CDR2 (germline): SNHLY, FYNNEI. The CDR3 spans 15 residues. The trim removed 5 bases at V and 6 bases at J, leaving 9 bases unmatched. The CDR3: CASSRGTSRRNEQFF. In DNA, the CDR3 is TGTGCCAGCAGTCGCGGGACTAGTCGGCGCAATGAGCAGTTCTTC.

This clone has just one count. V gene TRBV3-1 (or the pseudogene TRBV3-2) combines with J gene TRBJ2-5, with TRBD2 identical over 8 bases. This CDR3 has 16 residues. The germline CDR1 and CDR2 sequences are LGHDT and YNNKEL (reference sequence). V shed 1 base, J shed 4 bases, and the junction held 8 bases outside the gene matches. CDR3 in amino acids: CASSQGFSLAGETQYF. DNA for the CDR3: TGTGCCAGCAGCCAAGGTTTTAGCCTAGCGGGAGAGACCCAGTACTTC.

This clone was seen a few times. CDR3 nucleotide sequence: TGTGCCAGCAGCCAGGGACAGGCCCCTAACTATGGCTACACCTTC. Translated, it gives CASSQGQAPNYGYTF. The gene calls are TRBV4-2 and TRBJ1-2, with 8 bases identical to TRBD1. The J segment lost 0 bases and the V segment lost 3 bases, leaving 3 bases of the junction unmatched. The CDR3 is made up of 15 amino acids. The V gene's germline CDR1 is LGHNA and CDR2 YNFKEQ.

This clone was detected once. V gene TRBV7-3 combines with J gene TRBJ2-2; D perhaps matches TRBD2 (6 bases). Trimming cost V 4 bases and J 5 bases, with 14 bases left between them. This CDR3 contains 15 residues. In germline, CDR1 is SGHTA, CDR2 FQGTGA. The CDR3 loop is CASSSLPTRTGELFF. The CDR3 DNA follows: TGTGCCAGCAGCTCCCTACCGACTAGGACCGGGGAGCTGTTTTTT.

The DNA of the CDR3 is TGCGCCAGCACCCTAGACAGGGGGTACACTGAAGCTTTCTTT. Its translation: CASTLDRGYTEAFF. The chain combines TRBV5-1 with TRBJ1-1; 9 nucleotides align to TRBD1. There are 14 residues in the CDR3. Germline V gene lookup returns CDR1 SGHRS and CDR2 YFSETQ. V lost 6 bases and J lost 3; bases outside the gene matches: 6. Full variable domain (remainder filled in from reference TRBV5-1 and TRBJ1-1): KAGVTQTPRYLIKTRGQQVTLSCSPISGHRSVSWYQQTPGQGLQFLFEYFSETQRNKGNFPGRFSGRQFSNSRSEMNVSTLELGDSALYLCASTLDRGYTEAFFGQGTRLTVV.

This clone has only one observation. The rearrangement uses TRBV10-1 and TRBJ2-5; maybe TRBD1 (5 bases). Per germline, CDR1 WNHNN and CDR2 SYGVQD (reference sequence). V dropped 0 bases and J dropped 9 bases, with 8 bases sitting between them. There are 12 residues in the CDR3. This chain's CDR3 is CASSESAGPQYF. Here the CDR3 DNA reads TGCGCCAGCAGTGAGTCGGCAGGGCCCCAGTACTTC.

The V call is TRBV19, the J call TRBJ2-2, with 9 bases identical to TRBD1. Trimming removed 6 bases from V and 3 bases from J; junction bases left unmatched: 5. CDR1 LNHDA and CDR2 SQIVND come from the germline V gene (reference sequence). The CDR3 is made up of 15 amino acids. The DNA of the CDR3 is TGTGCCAGTAGCGGGACAGGGCCCTACACCGGGGAGCTGTTTTTT. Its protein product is CASSGTGPYTGELFF. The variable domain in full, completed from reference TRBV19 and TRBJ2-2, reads DGGITQSPKYLFRKEGQNVTLSCEQNLNHDAMYWYRQDPGQGLRLIYYSQIVNDFQKGDIAEGYSVSREKKESFPLTVTSAQKNPTAFYLCASSGTGPYTGELFFGEGSRLTVL.

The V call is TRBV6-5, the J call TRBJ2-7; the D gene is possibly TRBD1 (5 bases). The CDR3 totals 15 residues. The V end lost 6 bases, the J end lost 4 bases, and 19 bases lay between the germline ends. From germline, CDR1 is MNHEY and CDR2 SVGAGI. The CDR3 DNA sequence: TGTGCCAGCAGCCCCACTTTCGACAGAGAATACGAGCAGTACTTC. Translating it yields CASSPTFDREYEQYF.

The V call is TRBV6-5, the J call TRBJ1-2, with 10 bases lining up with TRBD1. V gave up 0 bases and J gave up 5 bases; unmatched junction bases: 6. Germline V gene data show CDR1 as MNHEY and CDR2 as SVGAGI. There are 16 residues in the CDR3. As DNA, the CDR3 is TGTGCCAGCAGTTACTCGACAGGGGGCGATCATTATGGCTACACCTTC. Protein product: CASSYSTGGDHYGYTF.